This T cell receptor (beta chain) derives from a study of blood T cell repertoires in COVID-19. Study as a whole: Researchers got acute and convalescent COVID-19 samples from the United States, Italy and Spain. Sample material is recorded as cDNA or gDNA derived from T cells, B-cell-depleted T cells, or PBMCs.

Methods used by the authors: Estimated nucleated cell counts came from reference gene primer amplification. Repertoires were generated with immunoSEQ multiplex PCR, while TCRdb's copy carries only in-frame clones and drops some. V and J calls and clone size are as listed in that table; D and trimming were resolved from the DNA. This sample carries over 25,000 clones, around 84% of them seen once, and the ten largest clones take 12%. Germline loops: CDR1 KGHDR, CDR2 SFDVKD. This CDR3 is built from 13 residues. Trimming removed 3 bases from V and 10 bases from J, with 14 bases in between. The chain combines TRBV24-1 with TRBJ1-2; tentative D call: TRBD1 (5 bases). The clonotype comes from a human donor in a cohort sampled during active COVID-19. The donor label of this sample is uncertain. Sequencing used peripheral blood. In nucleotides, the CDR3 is TGTGCCACCAGTGATCCGGGACTGCCTCTCTACACCTTC. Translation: CATSDPGLPLYTF.